Following are 21 T cell receptor beta chains from one sample sequenced in a study of T cell changes during pregnancy in multiple sclerosis. The data were produced by immunoSEQ multiplex PCR, yet TCRdb's version contains in-frame clones alone and is incomplete. Of tens of thousands of clones listed, just over 90% are singletons. This sample comprised peripheral blood, obtained in the second trimester of pregnancy. These receptors all come from a female donor in good health, enrolled as a control in a pregnancy study.

The chain recombines TRBV5-5 with TRBJ1-1; perhaps TRBD1 as D (6 bases). V gave up 4 bases and J gave up 0 bases, with 16 bases separating them. This CDR3 contains 16 residues. Per the germline V gene, CDR1 is SGHKS and CDR2 is YYEKEE (reference sequence). The CDR3 protein is CASSIRQDAMNTEAFF. DNA of the CDR3: TGTGCCAGCAGCATACGACAGGACGCAATGAACACTGAAGCTTTCTTT.

The DNA of the CDR3 is TGTGCCAGCAGCTTGAATAACAGGGGGCTTGCAACTAATGAAAAACTGTTTTTT. The encoded protein is CASSLNNRGLATNEKLFF. The genes are TRBV7-6 and TRBJ1-4, with 9 bases identical to TRBD1. This CDR3 is 18 amino acids long. Per the germline V gene, CDR1 is SGHVS and CDR2 is FNYEAQ. V lost 3 bases and J lost 0; bases outside the gene matches: 8. Based on the CDR3 plus reference TRBV7-6 and TRBJ1-4, the full variable domain is GAGVSQSPRYKVTKRGQDVALRCDPISGHVSLYWYRQALGQGPEFLTYFNYEAQQDKSGLPNDRFSAERPEGSISTLTIQRTEQRDSAMYRCASSLNNRGLATNEKLFFGSGTQLSVL.

CDR3 region: CASSLVQMNTGELFF. As DNA, the CDR3 is TGTGCCAGCAGTTTGGTGCAGATGAACACCGGGGAGCTGTTTTTT. This sequence joins TRBV28 and TRBJ2-2, with D hard to call. CDR3 length: 15 amino acids. Germline V gene data show CDR1 as MDHEN and CDR2 as SYDVKM. With 3 bases removed from V and 1 base from J, the gap between germline ends came to 9 bases.

The chain carries TRBV5-1 and TRBJ2-3; D gene uncertain. Trimming pared 0 bases from V and 5 bases from J, leaving 7 bases between. The CDR3 loop spans 13 amino acids. CDR1 is SGHRS and CDR2 is YFSETQ in the germline V gene. The CDR3 here is CASSLDLRDTQYF. The CDR3 nucleotides are TGCGCCAGCAGCTTGGACTTACGAGATACGCAGTATTTT.

V and J are TRBV10-3 and TRBJ2-3; 7 bases align to TRBD2. From germline, CDR1 is ENHRY and CDR2 SYGVKD. V lost 10 bases to trimming and J lost 0 bases; unmatched junction nucleotides: 13. The length of the CDR3 is 16 residues. In DNA, the CDR3 is TGTGCCACCCTAAGGCGAGCGGGGACTAGCACAGATACGCAGTATTTT. Protein sequence: CATLRRAGTSTDTQYF.

The chain is built from TRBV28 and TRBJ2-1; 14 nucleotides line up with TRBD2. The CDR3 consists of 18 residues. V dropped 5 bases and J dropped 0; count of bases not matched to a gene: 6. From germline, CDR1 is MDHEN and CDR2 SYDVKM. CDR3 region: CASSPGLAGVNSYNEQFF. The CDR3 DNA is TGTGCCAGCAGTCCGGGACTAGCGGGAGTGAACTCCTACAATGAGCAGTTCTTC.

The V gene is TRBV7-3, the J gene TRBJ2-4; TRBD2 matches 9 bases. CDR1 and CDR2 from the germline V gene are SGHTA and FQGTGA. J was trimmed by 0 bases and V by 2 bases; bases with no gene match: 2. This CDR3 spans 16 amino acids. The CDR3 protein is CASSLGRGGAKNIQYF. As DNA, the CDR3 is TGTGCCAGCAGCTTAGGGCGGGGGGGAGCCAAAAACATTCAGTACTTC.

The chain combines TRBV19 with TRBJ1-1, with D perhaps matching TRBD1 (5 bases). V dropped 5 bases and J dropped 1 base, with 14 bases sitting between them. This CDR3 region has 15 residues. CDR1 is LNHDA, CDR2 SQIVND, per germline (reference sequence). The CDR3 sequence: CASSGRDRGNTEAFF. CDR3 DNA sequence: TGTGCCAGTAGTGGGAGGGACCGGGGGAACACTGAAGCTTTCTTT.

The rearrangement joins TRBV27 to TRBJ1-2; 8 nucleotides match TRBD1. V lost 5 bases and J lost 6; bases outside the gene matches: 11. CDR3 length equals 15 residues. The germline V gene has CDR1 MNHEY and CDR2 SMNVEV (reference sequence). Written as DNA, the CDR3 is TGTGCCAGCAGTCCCACCCTGGGACAGGAGAATGGCTACACCTTC. This translates into CASSPTLGQENGYTF.

This chain connects TRBV13 to TRBJ2-7; D ambiguous. From germline, CDR1 is PRHDT and CDR2 FYEKMQ (reference sequence). The length of the CDR3 is 13 residues. The V gene lost 5 bases and the J gene lost 4 bases, with 12 bases spanning the gap. In nucleotides, the CDR3 is TGTGCCAGCAGCGAAGGCGGTGGGTACGAGCAGTACTTC. Its protein is CASSEGGGYEQYF.

The rearrangement joins TRBV9 to TRBJ1-6; 7 nucleotides line up with TRBD1. This CDR3 is built from 15 residues. Germline CDR1 is SGDLS and CDR2 is YYNGEE. V shed 0 bases, J shed 7 bases, and the junction held 4 bases outside the gene matches. The chain's CDR3 is CASSVGGTANSPLHF. The CDR3 DNA sequence: TGTGCCAGCAGCGTAGGCGGGACAGCGAATTCACCCCTCCACTTT.

The chain links TRBV19 to TRBJ2-3; 7 bases agree with TRBD2. CDR3 length equals 16 residues. Trimming cost V 3 bases and J 5 bases; bases outside gene matches: 11. Germline V CDR1 and CDR2: LNHDA, SQIVND (reference sequence). The DNA of the CDR3 is TGTGCCAGTAGTATCGGGGGGACTATCCAGAGAGATACGCAGTATTTT. This sequence encodes CASSIGGTIQRDTQYF.

The CDR3 is CASSQGSQGPTDTQYF. The CDR3 coding sequence is TGCGCCAGCAGCCAAGGGTCGCAGGGCCCCACAGATACGCAGTATTTT. The chain carries TRBV4-3 and TRBJ2-3, with D possibly being TRBD1 (5 bases). Deletions cut 1 base from V and 2 bases from J, with 13 bases between. This CDR3 comprises 16 residues. Germline V gene sequence: CDR1 LGHNA, CDR2 YSLEER.

V and J are TRBV15 and TRBJ1-3; no clear D. CDR1 and CDR2 (germline): LNHNV, YYDKDF (reference sequence). The CDR3 is 14 amino acids. V dropped 0 bases and J dropped 4 bases, with 7 bases sitting between them. Here the CDR3 DNA reads TGTGCCACCAGCAGAGATTACGGGGGAAACACCATATATTTT. This encodes CATSRDYGGNTIYF.

The chain's CDR3 is CASSLRDRGNRDTQYF. In DNA form, the CDR3 reads TGTGCCAGCAGCTTAAGGGATAGGGGGAACCGAGATACGCAGTATTTT. The genes are TRBV7-3 and TRBJ2-3; TRBD1 is a possible D gene (6 bases). The CDR3 totals 16 residues. V lost 1 base and J 5 bases, leaving 16 bases between the germline ends. Germline assignment: CDR1 SGHTA and CDR2 FQGTGA.

The chain employs TRBV4-3 and TRBJ1-6; a possible D gene is TRBD1 (5 bases). Trimming left V 0 bases short and J 5 bases short, with 14 bases between. The CDR3 consists of 17 residues. The V gene's germline CDR1 is LGHNA and CDR2 YSLEER. The DNA of the CDR3 is TGCGCCAGCAGCCAAGAGGGGCAGGGAGGCAATAATTCACCCCTCCACTTT. Encoded protein: CASSQEGQGGNNSPLHF.

The chain employs TRBV7-3 and TRBJ2-1, with a possible D match to TRBD1 (6 bases). Trimming cost V 0 bases and J 8 bases, with 11 bases left between them. This CDR3 region has 14 residues. Germline CDR1 is SGHTA and CDR2 is FQGTGA. CDR3 in DNA: TGTGCCAGCAGCTTAACGCTGGGGGCTTATGAGCAGTTCTTC. Encoded protein: CASSLTLGAYEQFF.

This sequence joins TRBV9 and TRBJ2-3; 9 bases align to TRBD2. The CDR3 contains 19 residues. Germline V gene lookup returns CDR1 SGDLS and CDR2 YYNGEE. With 5 bases clipped from V and 4 bases from J, the junction kept 20 bases outside the gene matches. The CDR3 bases are TGTGCCAGCAGAATAAGGATCCTGAGGCGGGAGGGCCGGCCAGATACGCAGTATTTT. Amino acid sequence: CASRIRILRREGRPDTQYF.

This clone was picked up a small number of times. The chain combines TRBV10-3 with TRBJ2-2, with a weak D call TRBD1 (5 bases). The CDR3 sequence is 14 residues long. Trimming left V 4 bases short and J 2 bases short, with 8 bases between. Germline CDR1 and CDR2: ENHRY and SYGVKD. CDR3 coding DNA: TGTGCCATCAGTGTACAGGAAAACACCGGGGAGCTGTTTTTT. It translates to CAISVQENTGELFF.

This sequence joins TRBV9 and TRBJ2-7; tentative D call: TRBD2 (6 bases). Per germline, CDR1 SGDLS and CDR2 YYNGEE. The V end was cut by 4 bases, the J end by 2 bases, with 16 bases between. The CDR3 is 15 amino acids. CDR3: CASSPWEAGTYEQYF. The DNA of the CDR3 is TGTGCCAGCAGCCCTTGGGAGGCAGGGACCTACGAGCAGTACTTC.

The V call is TRBV5-1, the J call TRBJ2-7; possible D gene TRBD1, 6 bases. Germline loops: CDR1 SGHRS, CDR2 YFSETQ. The CDR3 is 15 residues long. V lost 4 bases and J 0 bases, leaving 14 bases between the germline ends. CDR3 nucleotides: TGCGCCAGCAGCCCTGGACAGACCCTCTCCTACGAGCAGTACTTC. It encodes CASSPGQTLSYEQYF.